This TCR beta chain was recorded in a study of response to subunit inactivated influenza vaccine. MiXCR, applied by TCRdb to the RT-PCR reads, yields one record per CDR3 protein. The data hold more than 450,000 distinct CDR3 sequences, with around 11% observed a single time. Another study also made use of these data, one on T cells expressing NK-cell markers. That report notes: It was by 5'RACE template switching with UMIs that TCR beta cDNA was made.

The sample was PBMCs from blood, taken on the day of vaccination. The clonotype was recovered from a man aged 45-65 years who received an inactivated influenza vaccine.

The DNA for the CDR3 is TGCGCCAGCAGCTTGAGACAGCCCACCGGGGAGCTGTTTTTT. Amino acid sequence: CASSLRQPTGELFF. This sequence joins TRBV5-1 and TRBJ2-2; perhaps TRBD1 as D (5 bases). The V gene lost 1 base and the J gene lost 4 bases, with 8 bases spanning the gap. The CDR3 contains 14 residues. Germline V lookup: CDR1 SGHRS, CDR2 YFSETQ. The full variable domain, rest sourced from reference TRBV5-1 and TRBJ2-2, is KAGVTQTPRYLIKTRGQQVTLSCSPISGHRSVSWYQQTPGQGLQFLFEYFSETQRNKGNFPGRFSGRQFSNSRSEMNVSTLELGDSALYLCASSLRQPTGELFFGEGSRLTVL.